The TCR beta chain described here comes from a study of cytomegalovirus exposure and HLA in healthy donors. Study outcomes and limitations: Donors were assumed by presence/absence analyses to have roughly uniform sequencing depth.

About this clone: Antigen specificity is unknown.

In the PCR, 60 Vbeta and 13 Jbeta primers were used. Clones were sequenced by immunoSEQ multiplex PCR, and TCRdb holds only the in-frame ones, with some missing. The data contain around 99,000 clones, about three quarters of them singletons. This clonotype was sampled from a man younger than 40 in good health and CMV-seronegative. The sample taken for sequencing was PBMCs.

The CDR3 DNA reads TGTGCCAGCAGTGGATTGCTGGGGACTAGCGCCTCCTACGAGCAGTACTTC. This translates into CASSGLLGTSASYEQYF. The rearrangement joins TRBV2 to TRBJ2-7, with TRBD2 matching over 10 bases. In germline, CDR1 is SNHLY, CDR2 FYNNEI. The length of the CDR3 is 17 residues. J lost 0 bases, V lost 4 bases, and 9 bases had no gene match. The full variable domain, its missing parts supplied by reference TRBV2 and TRBJ2-7, is EPEVTQTPSHQVTQMGQEVILRCVPISNHLYFYWYRQILGQKVEFLVSFYNNEISEKSEIFDDQFSVERPDGSNFTLKIRSTKLEDSAMYFCASSGLLGTSASYEQYFGPGTRLTVT.